One sample yielded the 8 T cell receptor beta chains listed below, sequenced in a study of CXCR3-negative and CXCR3-positive naive CD8 T cells. Regarding the study as a whole: Against CXCR3-negative naive cells, CXCR3-positive naive cells showed more hydrophobic TRB CDR3s.

Libraries were UMI-labeled 5' RACE TRB cDNA. TCRdb reanalyzed the 5' RACE reads, giving one entry per CDR3 protein sequence and no DNA. The table for this sample gives approximately 140,000 distinct CDR3 sequences. No cognate antigen is known for these TCRs. The sequenced sample consisted of naive CXCR3+ CD8+ T cells from blood. Subset given: CD45RO-CCR7+CD27+CD95- naive CD8+ T cells expressing CXCR3 (TNR3+). These receptors originate from a human donor in good health. Some clones in this sample may be carry-over from other donors' samples.

J is TRBJ1-5 and V is TRBV30. Germline V lookup: CDR1 GTSNPN, CDR2 SVGIG (reference sequence). This CDR3 region has 12 residues. The CDR3: CAWSPSGQPQHF.

J is TRBJ1-1 and V is TRBV28. Germline V gives CDR1 MDHEN, CDR2 SYDVKM. The length of the CDR3 is 13 residues. The CDR3 sequence is CASTLIVLAEAFF.

The rearrangement links TRBV5-6 to TRBJ2-1; checking the TCRdb D call of TRBD1 is not possible without DNA. Per the germline V gene, CDR1 is SGHDT and CDR2 is YYEEEE. The CDR3 runs to 13 residues. The CDR3 reads CASSLSGGNEQFF.

The rearrangement uses TRBV6-5 and TRBJ1-4; TCRdb's D call of TRBD1 is untestable without DNA. The CDR3 extends over 14 amino acids. The germline V gene encodes CDR1 MNHEY and CDR2 SVGAGI. The CDR3 loop reads CASRRQGNYEKLFF.

V usage is TRBV6-5 and J usage is TRBJ2-2. CDR1 is MNHEY and CDR2 is SVGAGI in the germline V gene. The CDR3 runs to 13 residues. The CDR3 loop reads CASSYYSTGELFF.

The V and J genes are TRBV15 and TRBJ2-7; the D gene TCRdb calls, TRBD2, cannot be checked with no DNA. The CDR3 has 16 amino acids. The germline CDR1 and CDR2 sequences are LNHNV and YYDKDF (reference sequence). This CDR3 reads CATSRDGEQALGEQYF.

The chain carries TRBV7-8 and TRBJ2-3; TCRdb proposes TRBD1, but this gene call is untestable without DNA. Germline CDR1 is SGHVS and CDR2 is FQNEAQ. The CDR3 length is 14 residues. CDR3 protein: CASSSWDSFYTQYF.

The V gene is TRBV30, the J gene TRBJ2-1; TCRdb calls TRBD1, which cannot be checked without DNA. The CDR3 is 16 amino acids. Germline-derived CDR1 and CDR2 are GTSNPN and SVGIG (reference sequence). The CDR3 reads CACSGAGGNSYNEQFF.